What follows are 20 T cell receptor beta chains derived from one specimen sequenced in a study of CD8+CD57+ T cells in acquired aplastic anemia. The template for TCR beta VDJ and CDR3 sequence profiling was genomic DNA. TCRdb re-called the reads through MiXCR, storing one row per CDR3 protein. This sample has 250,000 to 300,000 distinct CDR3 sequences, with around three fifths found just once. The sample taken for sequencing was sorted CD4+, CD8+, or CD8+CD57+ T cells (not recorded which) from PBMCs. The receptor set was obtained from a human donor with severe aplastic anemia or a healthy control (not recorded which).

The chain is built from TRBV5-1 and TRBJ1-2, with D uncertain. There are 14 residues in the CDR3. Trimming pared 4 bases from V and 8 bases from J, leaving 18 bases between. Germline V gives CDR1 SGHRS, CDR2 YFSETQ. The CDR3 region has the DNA TGCGCCAGCAGCCAAGATAGAGGCGGATGGGGCTACACCTTC. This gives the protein CASSQDRGGWGYTF.

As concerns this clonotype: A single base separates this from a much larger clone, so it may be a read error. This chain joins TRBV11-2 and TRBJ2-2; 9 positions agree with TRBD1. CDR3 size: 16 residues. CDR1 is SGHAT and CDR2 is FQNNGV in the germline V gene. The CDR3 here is CASSLGGQGWAGEPFF. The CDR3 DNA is TGTGCCAGCAGCTTGGGGGGACAGGGATGGGCCGGGGAGCCGTTTTTT. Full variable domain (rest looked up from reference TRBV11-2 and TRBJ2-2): EAGVAQSPRYKIIEKRQSVAFWCNPISGHATLYWYQQILGQGPKLLIQFQNNGVVDDSQLPKDRFSAERLKGVDSTLKIQPAKLEDSAVYLCASSLGGQGWAGEPFFGEGSRLTVL.

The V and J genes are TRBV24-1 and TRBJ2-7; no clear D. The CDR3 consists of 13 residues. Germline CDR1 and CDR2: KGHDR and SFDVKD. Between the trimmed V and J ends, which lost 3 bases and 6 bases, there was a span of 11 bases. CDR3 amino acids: CATSDLTGPEQYF. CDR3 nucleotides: TGTGCCACCAGTGATCTCACCGGTCCCGAGCAGTACTTC.

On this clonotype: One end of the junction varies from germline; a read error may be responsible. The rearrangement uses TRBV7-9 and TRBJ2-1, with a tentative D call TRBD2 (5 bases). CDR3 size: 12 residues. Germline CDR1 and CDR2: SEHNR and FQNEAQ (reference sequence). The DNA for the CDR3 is TGTGCCAGCAGCCCCCCCGGGGATGAGCGGTTCTTC. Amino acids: CASSPPGDERFF.

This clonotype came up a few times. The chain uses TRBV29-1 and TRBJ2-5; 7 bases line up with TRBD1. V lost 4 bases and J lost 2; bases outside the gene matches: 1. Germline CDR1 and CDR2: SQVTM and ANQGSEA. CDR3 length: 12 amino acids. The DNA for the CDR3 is TGCAGCGTTGGCAGGGGGCAAGAGACCCAGTACTTC. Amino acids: CSVGRGQETQYF.

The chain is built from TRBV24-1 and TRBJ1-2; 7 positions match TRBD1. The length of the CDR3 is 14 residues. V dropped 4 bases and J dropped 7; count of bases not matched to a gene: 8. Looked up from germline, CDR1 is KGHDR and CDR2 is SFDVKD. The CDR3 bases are TGTGCCACCAGTGACTCGACAGGGCTCGGTGGCTACACCTTC. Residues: CATSDSTGLGGYTF.

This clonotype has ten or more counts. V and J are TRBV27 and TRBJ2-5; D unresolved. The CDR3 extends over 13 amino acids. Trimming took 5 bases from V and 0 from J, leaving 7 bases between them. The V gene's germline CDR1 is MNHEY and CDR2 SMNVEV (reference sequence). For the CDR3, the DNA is TGTGCCAGCAGTACGACGTACCAAGAGACCCAGTACTTC. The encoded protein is CASSTTYQETQYF.

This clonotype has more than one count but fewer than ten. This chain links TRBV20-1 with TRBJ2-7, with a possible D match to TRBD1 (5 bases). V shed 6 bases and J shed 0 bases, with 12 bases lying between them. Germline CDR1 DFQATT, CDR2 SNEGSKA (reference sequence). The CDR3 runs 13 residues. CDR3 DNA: TGCAGTGCCCAAGGTAGGGGCTCCTACGAGCAGTACTTC. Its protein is CSAQGRGSYEQYF.

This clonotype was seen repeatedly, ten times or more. The CDR3 DNA follows: TGTGCCAGCAGCTTAAAGTCAGGGGGTGGCACTGAAGCTTTCTTT. Translation: CASSLKSGGGTEAFF. The V call is TRBV7-8, the J call TRBJ1-1; 7 nucleotides line up with TRBD1. Germline V gene lookup returns CDR1 SGHVS and CDR2 FQNEAQ. CDR3 length: 15 amino acids. V gave up 2 bases and J gave up 4 bases; unmatched junction bases: 7.

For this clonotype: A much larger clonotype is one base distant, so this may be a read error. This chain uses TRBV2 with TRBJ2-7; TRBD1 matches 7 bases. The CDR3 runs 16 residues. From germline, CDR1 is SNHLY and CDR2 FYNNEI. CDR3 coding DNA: TGTGCCAGCTATAGTCCCGGGACAGAGAAGTCCTACAAGCAGTACTTC. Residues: CASYSPGTEKSYKQYF.

The CDR3 region is CASSQDQLQGVPLHF. Here the CDR3 DNA reads TGCGCCAGCAGCCAAGATCAGTTACAGGGTGTCCCCCTCCACTTT. V is TRBV4-1 and J is TRBJ1-6; D is perhaps TRBD1 (6 bases). Per germline, CDR1 MGHRA and CDR2 YSYEKL. V shed 0 bases and J shed 13 bases, with 16 bases lying between them. The CDR3 runs to 15 residues.

The CDR3 loop is CASSLVTSSTDTQYF. In DNA form, the CDR3 reads TGTGCCAGCAGCTTAGTCACATCTAGCACAGATACGCAGTATTTT. The rearrangement uses TRBV7-6 and TRBJ2-3; D is undetermined. Trimming stripped 1 base from V and 0 bases from J, with 8 bases between. Germline CDR1 is SGHVS and CDR2 is FNYEAQ. The CDR3 spans 15 residues.

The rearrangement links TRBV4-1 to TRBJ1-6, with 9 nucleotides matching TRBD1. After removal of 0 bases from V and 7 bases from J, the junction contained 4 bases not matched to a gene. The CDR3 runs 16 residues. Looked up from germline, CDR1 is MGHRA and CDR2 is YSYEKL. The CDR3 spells CASSQEEGTGNSPLHF. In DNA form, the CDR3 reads TGCGCCAGCAGCCAAGAGGAAGGGACAGGGAATTCACCCCTCCACTTT.

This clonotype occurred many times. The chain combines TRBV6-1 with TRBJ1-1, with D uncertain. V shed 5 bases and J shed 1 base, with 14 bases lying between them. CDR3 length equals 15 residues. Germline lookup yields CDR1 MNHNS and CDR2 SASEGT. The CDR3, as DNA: TGTGCCAGCAGTAAGAGGGCCGCAGAGAACACTGAAGCTTTCTTT. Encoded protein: CASSKRAAENTEAFF.

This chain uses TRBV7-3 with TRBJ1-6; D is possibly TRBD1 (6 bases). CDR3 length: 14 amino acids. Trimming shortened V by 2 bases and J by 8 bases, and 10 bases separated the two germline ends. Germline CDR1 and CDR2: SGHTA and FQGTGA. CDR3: CASSLQGMDSPLHF. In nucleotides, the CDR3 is TGTGCCAGCAGCTTACAGGGGATGGATTCACCCCTCCACTTT.

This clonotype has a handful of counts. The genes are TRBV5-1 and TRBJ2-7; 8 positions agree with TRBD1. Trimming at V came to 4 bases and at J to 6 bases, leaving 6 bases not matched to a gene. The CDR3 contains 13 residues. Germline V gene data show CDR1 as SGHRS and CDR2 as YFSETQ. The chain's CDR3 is CASSPGQGLEQYF. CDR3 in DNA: TGCGCCAGCAGCCCTGGACAGGGCCTCGAGCAGTACTTC.

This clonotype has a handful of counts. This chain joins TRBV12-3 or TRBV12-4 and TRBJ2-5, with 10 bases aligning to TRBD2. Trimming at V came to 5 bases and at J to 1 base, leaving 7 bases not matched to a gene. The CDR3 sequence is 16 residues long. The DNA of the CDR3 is TGTGCCAGCAGTGGGGGGACTAGCGTAGCCCAAGAGACCCAGTACTTC. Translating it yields CASSGGTSVAQETQYF.

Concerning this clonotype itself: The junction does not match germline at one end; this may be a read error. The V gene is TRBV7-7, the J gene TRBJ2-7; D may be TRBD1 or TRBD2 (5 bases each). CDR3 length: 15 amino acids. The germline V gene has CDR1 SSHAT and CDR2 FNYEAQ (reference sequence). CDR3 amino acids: CASSLGAGTAYEQYF. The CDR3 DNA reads TGTGCTAGCAGCTTAGGGGCGGGTACGGCCTACGAGCAGTACTTC.

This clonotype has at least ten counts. CDR3 protein: CASSPTFSDRGDTQYF. In nucleotides, the CDR3 is TGTGCCAGCAGCCCCACCTTCTCTGACAGGGGAGATACGCAGTATTTT. This chain links TRBV11-3 with TRBJ2-3; 8 bases agree with TRBD1. Germline CDR1 and CDR2: SGHNT and YENEEA. J gave up 5 bases and V 5 bases, and 12 bases lay outside the gene matches. This CDR3 spans 16 amino acids.

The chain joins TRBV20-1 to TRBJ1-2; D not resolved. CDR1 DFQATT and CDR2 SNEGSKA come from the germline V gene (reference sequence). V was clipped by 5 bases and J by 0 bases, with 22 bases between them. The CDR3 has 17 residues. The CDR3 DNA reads TGCAGTGCTCTGGCAGCGCCAAAAACACCACCTAACTATGGCTACACCTTC. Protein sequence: CSALAAPKTPPNYGYTF.